This is a list of T cell receptor beta chains from one sample in a study of blood T cells in healthy people across ages. TCRdb analysed the 5' RACE reads with MiXCR anew, one entry per CDR3 protein. This repertoire shows about 1.4 million distinct CDR3 sequences, 55% to 75% found once; its top ten account for approximately 7%. Sequencing was performed on blood. The receptors originated from a man younger than 30 in good health. CDR3s include the opening cysteine and the closing phenylalanine or tryptophan. Fields, in order: J gene, V gene, clone size, CDR3 length, D gene, CDR3 DNA, CDR3 protein. The D gene is left open where the match is weak. For some rows the clone size is stated as once, few or many, or as a class when expanded; others skip it.

TRBJ1-2,TRBV2,NA,13,NA,TGTGCCAGCAGTGAAAATCCCCTAGGCGGCTACACCTTC,CASSENPLGGYTF
TRBJ1-2,TRBV4-1,NA,17,TRBD1,TGCGCCAGCAGTCGAACCCAGGACAGGGCCCTAAACTATGGCTACACCTTC,CASSRTQDRALNYGYTF
TRBJ1-2,TRBV15,once,17,NA,TGTGCCACCAGCAGAGATTTGTATGCCGGGGCTTCGAATGGCTACACCTTC,CATSRDLYAGASNGYTF
TRBJ2-5,TRBV5-1,NA,16,NA,TGCGCCAGCAGCACGGAAAGTGACGGACCTAAGGTGACCCAGTACTTC,CASSTESDGPKVTQYF
TRBJ1-3,TRBV29-1,NA,16,NA,TGCAGCGTCGCGGGGACGGAACCCAGCTCTGGAAACACCATATATTTT,CSVAGTEPSSGNTIYF
TRBJ1-2,TRBV7-2,once,16,TRBD1,TGTGCCAGCAGCTTAGCACAATCAGGGACAGGCTATGGCTACACCTTC,CASSLAQSGTGYGYTF
TRBJ2-1,TRBV20-1,NA,16,NA,TGCAGTGCTAGAGATCTGCAGCGGGCAACACACAATGAGCAGTTCTTC,CSARDLQRATHNEQFF
TRBJ2-3,TRBV5-1,NA,15,NA,TGCGCCAGCTTGTCGGCCTCTCCCGATTTGGATACGCAGTATTTT,CASLSASPDLDTQYF
TRBJ1-2,TRBV29-1,NA,13,TRBD1,TGCAGCGTTAATCCGGGACAGGACATCGTCTACACCTTC,CSVNPGQDIVYTF
TRBJ2-7,TRBV2,NA,16,NA,TGTGCCAACAGTCCTGATACACGTGGGCCCTTGGACGAGCAGTACTTC,CANSPDTRGPLDEQYF
TRBJ1-2,TRBV4-1,NA,15,NA,TGCGCCAGCAGCTATGGCGAACAGCCTAACTATGGCTACACCTTC,CASSYGEQPNYGYTF
TRBJ1-5,TRBV4-3,NA,15,NA,TGCGCCAGCAGCCAAGATCCAGGGGCAGGGCAGCCCCAGCATTTT,CASSQDPGAGQPQHF
TRBJ2-7,TRBV4-1,NA,14,NA,TGCGCCAGCAGCCTGAGGGTTTCTAAGGACGAGCAGTACTTC,CASSLRVSKDEQYF
TRBJ2-5,TRBV27,NA,15,NA,TGTGCCAGCAGTTCTGGGCACTCGTCCGGGGAGACCCAGTACTTC,CASSSGHSSGETQYF
TRBJ2-1,TRBV20-1,NA,16,TRBD2,TGCAGTGCTAGTTTTACTAGCGGGAGCTCCTACAATGAGCAGTTCTTC,CSASFTSGSSYNEQFF
TRBJ2-7,TRBV25-1,few,18,TRBD1,TGTGCCAGCAGTGAGACAGGGGGCTCCCGGGACTACGCCTACGAGCAGTACTTC,CASSETGGSRDYAYEQYF
TRBJ1-2,TRBV4-3,many,14,NA,TGCGCCAGCAGCCACCGGGGATCTAACTATGGCTACACCTTC,CASSHRGSNYGYTF
TRBJ2-1,TRBV12-3/TRBV12-4,NA,13,NA,TGTGCCAGCAGCCCGGCTTCCCACAATGAGCAGTTCTTC,CASSPASHNEQFF
TRBJ2-1,TRBV20-1,NA,13,NA,TGCAGTGCTGTCCGGACGGACTACAATGAGCAGTTCTTC,CSAVRTDYNEQFF
TRBJ2-3,TRBV9,once,15,TRBD2,TGTGCCAGCAGCGTAGGGCCTAGCGGGGGTGGTACGCAGTATTTT,CASSVGPSGGGTQYF
TRBJ2-7,TRBV12-3/TRBV12-4,NA,14,NA,TGTGCCAGCAGTTTGAGGGGGGCGGGGCACGAGCAGTACTTC,CASSLRGAGHEQYF
TRBJ2-7,TRBV2,NA,15,NA,TGTGCCAGCAGGGGGCCGCTGACAGGTTCATACGAGCAGTACTTC,CASRGPLTGSYEQYF
TRBJ2-7,TRBV27,few,13,NA,TGTGCCAGCAGTTTATCAGGTATCAACGAGCAGTACTTC,CASSLSGINEQYF
TRBJ2-4,TRBV28,NA,11,NA,TGTGCCAGCAGTTGGGGAACAGAGCAGTACTTC,CASSWGTEQYF
TRBJ2-7,TRBV20-1,few,15,TRBD2,TGCAGTGCTCAGACGGCCAAAAGCGGGACCTACGAGCAGTACTTC,CSAQTAKSGTYEQYF
TRBJ2-7,TRBV7-2,NA,15,TRBD1,TGTGCCAGCAGCTCCCCGGGACAGGGGGCACACGAGCAGTACTTC,CASSSPGQGAHEQYF
TRBJ2-7,TRBV14,NA,16,NA,TGTGCCAGCAGCCCGCGATCTGGGGGGAGTGCCTACGAGCAGTACTTC,CASSPRSGGSAYEQYF
TRBJ2-4,TRBV29-1,NA,17,NA,TGCAGCGTTCCCCCGGAGGACACTCCTGGGGCCAAAAACATTCAGTACTTC,CSVPPEDTPGAKNIQYF
TRBJ2-1,TRBV6-1,NA,11,NA,TGTGCCAGCTGTTGGTCGAGTGAGCAGTTCTTC,CASCWSSEQFF
TRBJ2-7,TRBV6-2/TRBV6-3,NA,15,TRBD2,TGTGCCAGCAGTCAGGTTTGGACTAGCGGAGGCGAGCAGTACTTC,CASSQVWTSGGEQYF
TRBJ2-3,TRBV6-2/TRBV6-3,NA,12,NA,TGTGCCACAGTACAAGGAGTAGATACGCAGTATTTT,CATVQGVDTQYF
TRBJ1-2,TRBV3-1,few,15,TRBD1,TGTGCCAGCAGCGTACAGGGGGCGAATAACTATGGCTACACCTTC,CASSVQGANNYGYTF
TRBJ2-7,TRBV10-2,NA,15,TRBD2,TGCGCCAGCAGTGAACGCCTAGCGGGGACCTACGAGCAGTACTTC,CASSERLAGTYEQYF